One and the same sample provided the 9 T cell receptor beta chains below, sequenced in a study of T-cell reconstitution after alpha-beta-depleted transplantation in children. Library preparation (for TCRbeta) was performed with unique molecular identifiers. TCRdb reprocessed the PCR reads with MiXCR, giving one entry per CDR3 protein. The sample carries about 200,000 distinct CDR3 sequences, roughly 15% recorded once. Material: PBMCs from the stem cell graft donor, obtained from the stem cell graft. The receptors stem from a human donor who donated a stem cell graft to a child with acute lymphoblastic leukemia.

This clonotype was observed many times. DNA of the CDR3: TGCAGTGCTCCCCGGGGAAGCCCAGATACGCAGTATTTT. This sequence encodes CSAPRGSPDTQYF. The chain carries TRBV20-1 and TRBJ2-3, with D possibly matching TRBD2 (5 bases). CDR1 is DFQATT, CDR2 SNEGSKA, per germline (reference sequence). The ends were cut back, 5 bases at V and 4 bases at J, with 13 bases in the middle. The CDR3 runs 13 residues.

A single count supports this clonotype. The CDR3 sequence: CASSPEGLAGPYEQYF. Written as DNA, the CDR3 is TGTGCCAGCAGTCCCGAGGGACTAGCGGGACCCTACGAGCAGTACTTC. The genes are TRBV27 and TRBJ2-7; 13 positions match TRBD2. The CDR3 spans 16 residues. Germline CDR1 is MNHEY and CDR2 is SMNVEV (reference sequence). V was pared by 5 bases and J by 2 bases, with 6 bases of the junction left unmatched.

The table lists this clonotype with many counts. The chain has TRBV5-1 and TRBJ2-1; D possibly corresponds to TRBD2 (5 bases). CDR1 and CDR2 (germline): SGHRS, YFSETQ. V lost 0 bases and J lost 3, with 7 bases in between. There are 14 residues in the CDR3. The CDR3 DNA is TGCGCCAGCAGCTTGGAGAGGGACTACAATGAGCAGTTCTTC. Translating gives CASSLERDYNEQFF.

The V and J genes are TRBV20-1 and TRBJ1-5; D perhaps matches TRBD1 (5 bases). CDR1 is DFQATT and CDR2 is SNEGSKA in the germline V gene (reference sequence). CDR3 length: 16 amino acids. The ends were cut back, 2 bases at V and 0 bases at J, with 14 bases in the middle. DNA for the CDR3: TGCAGTGCTAGACGCCCGAGGGGACTTAGCAATCAGCCCCAGCATTTT. Residues: CSARRPRGLSNQPQHF.

This clonotype has at least ten counts. The V and J genes are TRBV5-1 and TRBJ2-6, with 9 bases lining up with TRBD2. Germline loops: CDR1 SGHRS, CDR2 YFSETQ. The length of the CDR3 is 16 residues. V shed 6 bases and J 3 bases; nucleotides not matched to a gene: 7. The DNA of the CDR3 is TGCGCCAGCATACCCGGGACTAGCTTTGGGGCCAACGTCCTGACTTTC. Encoded protein: CASIPGTSFGANVLTF.

This clonotype was counted ten times or more. The chain employs TRBV2 and TRBJ2-3, with a possible D match to TRBD2 (5 bases). With 5 bases removed from V and 3 bases from J, the gap between germline ends came to 18 bases. CDR3 length equals 16 residues. In germline, CDR1 is SNHLY, CDR2 FYNNEI. This chain's CDR3 is CASSLLRPRGTDTQYF. The CDR3 DNA follows: TGTGCCAGCAGTTTACTCCGACCCCGAGGGACAGATACGCAGTATTTT.

For this clonotype: This may come from a read error, since a much larger clone is one base off. The V gene is TRBV5-6, the J gene TRBJ2-2, with D perhaps given as TRBD1 or TRBD2 (7 bases each). Germline CDR1 SGHDT, CDR2 YYEEEE. The CDR3 spans 16 residues. V lost 4 bases and J lost 6, with 19 bases in between. CDR3 region: CASSTSAGGGAGELFF. CDR3 nucleotide sequence: TGTGCCAGCAGCACGTCGGCAGGGGGGGGCGCCGGGGAGCTGTTTTTT.

With regard to this clonotype: A much larger clone differs from this one at a single base, so this may be a read error. V and J are TRBV7-8 and TRBJ1-1; D remains unclear. The CDR3 loop spans 13 amino acids. Germline CDR1 is SGHVS and CDR2 is FQNEAQ. In DNA, the CDR3 is TGTGCCAGCAGCATGATGGACGGAAGCACTGCTTTATTT. Translation gives CASSMMDGSTALF.

Many counts were recorded for this clonotype. The V call is TRBV4-1, the J call TRBJ2-7; 8 bases map to TRBD2. CDR1 and CDR2 from the germline V gene are MGHRA and YSYEKL. Losses at the gene ends were 2 bases for V and 1 base for J; bases not matched to a gene: 7. This CDR3 has 16 amino acids. The CDR3 DNA reads as TGCGCCAGCAGCCAATCTGTAAGCGGGAGATCCTACGAGCAGTACTTC. It specifies CASSQSVSGRSYEQYF.